This TCR beta chain was recorded in a study of control samples from healthy donors and cancer patients. This clone was detected once. In germline, CDR1 is SGHRS, CDR2 YFSETQ. The V and J ends lost 5 bases and 1 base, in that order; junction bases with no gene match: 6. This CDR3 is built from 16 residues. Clones were read by immunoSEQ multiplex PCR, and TCRdb kept only the in-frame ones, dropping some. The sample gives about 130,000 clones, around 90% of which show up once; 2% to 3% is in the top ten. The origin of this receptor is a man aged 18 to 29 in good health. V and J are TRBV5-1 and TRBJ2-5; TRBD2 matches 12 bases. Sequencing was carried out using blood. This CDR3 reads CASRSSSGGAQETQYF. The CDR3 nucleotides read TGCGCCAGCAGATCCTCTAGCGGGGGGGCCCAAGAGACCCAGTACTTC.